This TCR beta chain stems from a study of T cell responses to AZD1222 COVID-19 vaccine. Broader study findings: No repertoire was sampled before or during the peak T cell response, only after it. At study baseline, merely a handful of AZD1222 recipients were seropositive. CD4 TCRs linked to vaccination spanned spike, dominating at 160-218 and 743-854.

CDR1 and CDR2 (germline): MDHEN, SYDVKM. This CDR3 is built from 14 residues. The V end was cut by 5 bases, the J end by 5 bases, with 10 bases between. A remark on this clone: Its specificity is unknown.

Only in-frame clones appear in the TCRdb table, and some are missing; sequencing was by immunoSEQ multiplex PCR. The table includes about 260,000 clones, approximately 93% detected once. This chain joins TRBV28 and TRBJ1-6, with unresolved D. The sequencing here drew on peripheral blood, taken on day 0 of AZD1222 vaccination. This sequence was found in an adult in good health. This CDR3 reads CASSPGRNNSPLHF. The CDR3 DNA is TGTGCCAGCAGTCCGGGCAGAAATAATTCACCCCTCCACTTT.